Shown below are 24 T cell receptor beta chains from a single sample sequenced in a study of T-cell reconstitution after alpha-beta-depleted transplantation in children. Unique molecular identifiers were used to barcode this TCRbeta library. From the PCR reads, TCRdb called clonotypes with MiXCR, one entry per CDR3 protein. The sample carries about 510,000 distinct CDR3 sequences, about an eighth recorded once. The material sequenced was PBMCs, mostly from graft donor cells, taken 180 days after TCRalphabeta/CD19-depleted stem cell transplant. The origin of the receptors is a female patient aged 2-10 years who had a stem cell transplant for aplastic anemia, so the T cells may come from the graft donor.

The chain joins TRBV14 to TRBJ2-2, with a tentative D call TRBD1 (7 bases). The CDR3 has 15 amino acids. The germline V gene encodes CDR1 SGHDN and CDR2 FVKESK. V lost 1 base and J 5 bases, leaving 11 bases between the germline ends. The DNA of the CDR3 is TGTGCCAGCAGCCAAGTCCCAGGGGGGACCGGGGAGCTGTTTTTT. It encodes CASSQVPGGTGELFF.

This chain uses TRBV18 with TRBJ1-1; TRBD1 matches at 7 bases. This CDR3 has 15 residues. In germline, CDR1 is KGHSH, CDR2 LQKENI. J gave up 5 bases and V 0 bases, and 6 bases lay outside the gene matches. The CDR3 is CASSPPSGGRTEAFF. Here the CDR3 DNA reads TGTGCCAGCTCACCACCCTCAGGGGGTAGGACTGAAGCTTTCTTT.

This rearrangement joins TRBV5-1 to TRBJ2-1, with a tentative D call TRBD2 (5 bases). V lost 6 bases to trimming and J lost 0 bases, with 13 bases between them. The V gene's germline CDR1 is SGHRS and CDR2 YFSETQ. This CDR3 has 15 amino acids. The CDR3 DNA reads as TGCGCCAGCACCGAGGCGGGCTACTCCTACAATGAGCAGTTCTTC. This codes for CASTEAGYSYNEQFF.

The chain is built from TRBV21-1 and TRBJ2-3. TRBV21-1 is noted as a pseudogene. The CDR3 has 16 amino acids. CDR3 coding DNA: TGTGCCAGCAGCAAAGGGAACCGGCGGCTCACAGATACGCAGTATTTT. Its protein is CASSKGNRRLTDTQYF.

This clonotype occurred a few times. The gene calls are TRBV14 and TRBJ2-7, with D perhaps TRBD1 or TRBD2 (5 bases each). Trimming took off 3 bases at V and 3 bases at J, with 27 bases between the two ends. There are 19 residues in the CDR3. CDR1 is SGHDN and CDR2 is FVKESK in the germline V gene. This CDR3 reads CASSHRDQHGRPNHYEQYF. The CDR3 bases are TGTGCCAGCAGCCACCGGGACCAACACGGCAGGCCCAACCACTACGAGCAGTACTTC.

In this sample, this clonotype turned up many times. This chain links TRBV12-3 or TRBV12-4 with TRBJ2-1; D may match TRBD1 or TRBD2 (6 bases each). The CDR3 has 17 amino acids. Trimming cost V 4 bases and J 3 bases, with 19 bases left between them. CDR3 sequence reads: CASSSGGTWGFYNEQFF. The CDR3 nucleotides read TGTGCCAGCAGTTCTGGCGGGACATGGGGTTTCTACAATGAGCAGTTCTTC.

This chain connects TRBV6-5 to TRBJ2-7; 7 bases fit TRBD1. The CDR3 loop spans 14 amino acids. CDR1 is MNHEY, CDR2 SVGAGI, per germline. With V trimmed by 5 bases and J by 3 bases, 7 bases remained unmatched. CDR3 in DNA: TGTGCCAGCAGTCGTCCGGGACAGCTCTACGAGCAGTACGTC. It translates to CASSRPGQLYEQYV.

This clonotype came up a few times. The CDR3 DNA reads as TGTGCCAGCAGACCCCGGGGGCCCTCCTACGAGCAGTACTTC. Translating it yields CASRPRGPSYEQYF. The chain carries TRBV6-1 and TRBJ2-7, with D perhaps matching TRBD1 or TRBD2 (6 bases each). This CDR3 contains 14 residues. Germline V CDR1 and CDR2: MNHNS, SASEGT. The V gene lost 6 bases and the J gene lost 0 bases, with 12 bases spanning the gap.

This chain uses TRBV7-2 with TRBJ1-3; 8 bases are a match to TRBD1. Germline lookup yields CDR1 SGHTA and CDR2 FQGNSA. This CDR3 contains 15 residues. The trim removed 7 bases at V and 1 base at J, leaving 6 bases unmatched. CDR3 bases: TGTGCCAGCACCGGACAGGGAAGATCTGGAAACACCATATATTTT. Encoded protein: CASTGQGRSGNTIYF.

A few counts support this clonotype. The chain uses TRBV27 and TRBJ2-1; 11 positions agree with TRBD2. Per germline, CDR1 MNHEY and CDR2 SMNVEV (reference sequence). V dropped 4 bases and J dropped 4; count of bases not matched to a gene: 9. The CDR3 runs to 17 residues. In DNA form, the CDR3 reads TGTGCCAGCAGTTCCCCCCATCTAGCGGGAGGTTACAATGAGCAGTTCTTC. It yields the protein CASSSPHLAGGYNEQFF.

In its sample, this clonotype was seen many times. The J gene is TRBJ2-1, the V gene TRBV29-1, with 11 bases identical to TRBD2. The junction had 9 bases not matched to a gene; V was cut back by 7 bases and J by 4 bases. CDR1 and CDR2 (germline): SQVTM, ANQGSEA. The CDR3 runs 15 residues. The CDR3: CSAGTSGRRYNEQFF. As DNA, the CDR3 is TGCAGCGCCGGGACTAGCGGTCGTAGGTACAATGAGCAGTTCTTC.

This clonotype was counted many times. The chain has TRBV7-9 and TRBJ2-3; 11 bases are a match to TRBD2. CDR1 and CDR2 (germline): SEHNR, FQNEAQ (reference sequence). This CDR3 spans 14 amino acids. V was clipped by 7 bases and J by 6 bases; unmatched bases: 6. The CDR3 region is CASTTSGRGDTQYF. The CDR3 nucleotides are TGTGCCAGCACTACTAGCGGGAGAGGGGATACGCAGTATTTT.

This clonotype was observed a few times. The CDR3 DNA sequence: TGTGCCAGCAGTGAGATAGCGGGGGCGGGGGATGAGCAGTTCTTC. This gives the protein CASSEIAGAGDEQFF. The V call is TRBV6-1, the J call TRBJ2-1; TRBD2 aligns across 9 bases. This CDR3 spans 15 amino acids. Germline CDR1 and CDR2: MNHNS and SASEGT. The ends lost 3 bases at V and 8 bases at J; junction bases unmatched: 8.

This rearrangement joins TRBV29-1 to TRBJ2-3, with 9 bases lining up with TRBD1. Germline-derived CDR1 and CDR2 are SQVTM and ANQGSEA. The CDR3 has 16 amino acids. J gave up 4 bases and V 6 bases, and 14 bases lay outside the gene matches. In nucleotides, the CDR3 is TGCAGCGTCCAACAAAGGATGGGACAGGGATCAGATACGCAGTATTTT. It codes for CSVQQRMGQGSDTQYF.

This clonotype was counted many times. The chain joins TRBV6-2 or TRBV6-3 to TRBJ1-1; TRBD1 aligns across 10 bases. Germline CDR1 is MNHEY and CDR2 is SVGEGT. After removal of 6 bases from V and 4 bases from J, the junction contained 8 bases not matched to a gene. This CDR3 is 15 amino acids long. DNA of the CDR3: TGTGCCAGCAGACCTTCGGGACAGGGGAGCACTGAAGCTTTCTTT. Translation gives CASRPSGQGSTEAFF.

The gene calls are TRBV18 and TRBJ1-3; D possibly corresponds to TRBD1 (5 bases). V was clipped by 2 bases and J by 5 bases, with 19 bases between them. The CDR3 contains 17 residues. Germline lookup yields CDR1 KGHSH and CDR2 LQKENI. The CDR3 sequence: CASSPASAGRLRNTIYF. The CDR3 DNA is TGTGCCAGCTCACCAGCGTCGGCAGGGAGGCTGAGAAACACCATATATTTT.

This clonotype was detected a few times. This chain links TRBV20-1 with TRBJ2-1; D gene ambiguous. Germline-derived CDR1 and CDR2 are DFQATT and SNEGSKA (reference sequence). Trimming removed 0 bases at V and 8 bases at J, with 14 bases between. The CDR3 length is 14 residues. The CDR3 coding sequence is TGCAGTGCTAGAGATAGAGTAGGGCTCTATGAGCAGTTCTTC. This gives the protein CSARDRVGLYEQFF.

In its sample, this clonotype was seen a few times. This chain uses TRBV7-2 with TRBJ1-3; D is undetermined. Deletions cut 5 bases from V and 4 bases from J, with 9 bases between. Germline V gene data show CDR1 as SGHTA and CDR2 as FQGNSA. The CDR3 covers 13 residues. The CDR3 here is CASSPPPGNTIYF. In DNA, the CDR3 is TGTGCCAGCAGCCCCCCCCCCGGAAACACCATATATTTT.

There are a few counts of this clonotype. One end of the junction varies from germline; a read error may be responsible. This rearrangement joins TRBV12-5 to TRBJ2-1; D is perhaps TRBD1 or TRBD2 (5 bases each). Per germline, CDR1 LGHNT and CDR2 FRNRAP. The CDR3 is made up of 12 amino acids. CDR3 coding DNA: TGTGCTAGTGGTTTGGGGGACCTTAGTCTTACGTTC. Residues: CASGLGDLSLTF.

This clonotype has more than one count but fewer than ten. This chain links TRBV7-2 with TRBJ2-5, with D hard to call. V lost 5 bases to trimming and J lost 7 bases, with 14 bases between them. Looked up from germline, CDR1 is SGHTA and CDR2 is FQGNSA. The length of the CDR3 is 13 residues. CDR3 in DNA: TGTGCCAGCAGCCCCGACGAAGTCGGGACCCAGTACTTC. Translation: CASSPDEVGTQYF.

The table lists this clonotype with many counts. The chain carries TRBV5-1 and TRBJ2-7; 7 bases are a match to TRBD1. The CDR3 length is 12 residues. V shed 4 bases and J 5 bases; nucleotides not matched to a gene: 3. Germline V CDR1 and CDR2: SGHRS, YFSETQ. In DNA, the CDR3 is TGCGCCAGCAGCCTCACAGGGGACGAGCAGTACTTC. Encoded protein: CASSLTGDEQYF.

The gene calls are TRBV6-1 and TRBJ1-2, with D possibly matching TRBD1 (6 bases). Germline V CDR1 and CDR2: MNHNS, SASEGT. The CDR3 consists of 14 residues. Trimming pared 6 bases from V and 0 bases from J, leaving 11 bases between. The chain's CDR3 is CASRLQGPNYGYTF. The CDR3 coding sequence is TGTGCCAGCAGACTACAGGGCCCTAACTATGGCTACACCTTC.

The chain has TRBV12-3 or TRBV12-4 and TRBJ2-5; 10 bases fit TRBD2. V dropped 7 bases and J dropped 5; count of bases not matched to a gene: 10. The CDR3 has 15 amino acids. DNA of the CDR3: TGTGCCAGCACCTCCCGAGCGGGAGGGGTCGAGACCCAGTACTTC. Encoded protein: CASTSRAGGVETQYF.

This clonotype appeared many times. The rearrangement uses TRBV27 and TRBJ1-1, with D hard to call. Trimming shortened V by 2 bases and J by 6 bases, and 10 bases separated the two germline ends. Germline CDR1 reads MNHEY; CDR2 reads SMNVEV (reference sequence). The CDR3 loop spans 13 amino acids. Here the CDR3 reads CASSLKEWAEAFF. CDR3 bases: TGTGCCAGCAGTTTAAAAGAGTGGGCTGAAGCTTTCTTT.